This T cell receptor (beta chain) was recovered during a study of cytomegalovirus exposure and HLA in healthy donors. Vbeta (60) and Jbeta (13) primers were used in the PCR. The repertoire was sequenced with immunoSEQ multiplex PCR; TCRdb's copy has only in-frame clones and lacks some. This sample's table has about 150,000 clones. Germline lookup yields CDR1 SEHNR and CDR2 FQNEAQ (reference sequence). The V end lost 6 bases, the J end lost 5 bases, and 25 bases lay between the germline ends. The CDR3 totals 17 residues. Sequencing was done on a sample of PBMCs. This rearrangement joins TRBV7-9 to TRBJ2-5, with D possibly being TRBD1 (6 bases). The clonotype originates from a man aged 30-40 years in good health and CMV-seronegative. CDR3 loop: CASRNQPPTTGLETQYF. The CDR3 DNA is TGTGCCAGCAGGAATCAACCCCCCACAACAGGGCTCGAGACCCAGTACTTC.